The rows below give T cell receptor beta chains drawn from one sample of a study of cytomegalovirus exposure and HLA in healthy donors. TCRdb's copy holds only in-frame clones and misses some; the assay was immunoSEQ multiplex PCR. Of around 200,000 clones in the sample, 70% to 80% are singletons; the top ten hold 2.9%. The sequenced sample was PBMCs. The receptors were gathered from a male donor in good health and CMV-seronegative. The CDR3 runs from the conserved cysteine through the conserved F or W. The order of the fields is CDR3 protein, V gene, J gene, clone size. Rows may omit the clone size; those that give it use once, few, many or a size class.

CDR3aa: CAWSLDSYEQYF
v_gene: TRBV30
j_gene: TRBJ2-7
abundance: -

CDR3aa: CAWSPTGDQPQHF
v_gene: TRBV30
j_gene: TRBJ1-5
abundance: -

CDR3aa: CASSQAGWAGELFF
v_gene: TRBV4-3
j_gene: TRBJ2-2
abundance: -

CDR3aa: CSLRQGRHTEAFF
v_gene: TRBV29-1
j_gene: TRBJ1-1
abundance: -

CDR3aa: CASSSPGQYEQYF
v_gene: TRBV28
j_gene: TRBJ2-7
abundance: -

CDR3aa: CASRGTSGKNIQYF
v_gene: TRBV11-2
j_gene: TRBJ2-4
abundance: once

CDR3aa: CASSIQGYQPQHF
v_gene: TRBV19
j_gene: TRBJ1-5
abundance: -

CDR3aa: CASSYANRANSPLHF
v_gene: TRBV6-6
j_gene: TRBJ1-6
abundance: -

CDR3aa: CASSFRFAHRGEETQYF
v_gene: TRBV11-2
j_gene: TRBJ2-5
abundance: -

CDR3aa: CASKRTGDSNQPQHF
v_gene: TRBV19
j_gene: TRBJ1-5
abundance: -

CDR3aa: CASSHGGASMGTEAFF
v_gene: TRBV5-1
j_gene: TRBJ1-1
abundance: once

CDR3aa: CASSQETGRTGELFF
v_gene: TRBV4-1
j_gene: TRBJ2-2
abundance: -

CDR3aa: CSAPAGGYTF
v_gene: TRBV20-1
j_gene: TRBJ1-2
abundance: -

CDR3aa: CAWRARGQENTEAFF
v_gene: TRBV30
j_gene: TRBJ1-1
abundance: few

CDR3aa: CASSSSSTDTQYF
v_gene: TRBV7-2
j_gene: TRBJ2-3
abundance: -

CDR3aa: CASSRGLGTEDTQYF
v_gene: TRBV4-3
j_gene: TRBJ2-3
abundance: few

CDR3aa: CASSGTSGSSEQFF
v_gene: TRBV6-1
j_gene: TRBJ2-1
abundance: -

CDR3aa: CASSLEPGTEAFF
v_gene: TRBV7-3
j_gene: TRBJ1-1
abundance: -

CDR3aa: CASSRTGGDNQPQHF
v_gene: TRBV6-5
j_gene: TRBJ1-5
abundance: -

CDR3aa: CASSPRETEAFF
v_gene: TRBV18
j_gene: TRBJ1-1
abundance: -

CDR3aa: CAIRLPGDTEAFF
v_gene: TRBV10-3
j_gene: TRBJ1-1
abundance: -

CDR3aa: CASKQGPTNTEAFF
v_gene: TRBV5-1
j_gene: TRBJ1-1
abundance: few

CDR3aa: CASRSTAVNTGELFF
v_gene: TRBV19
j_gene: TRBJ2-2
abundance: once

CDR3aa: CASSFTTYQETQYF
v_gene: TRBV28
j_gene: TRBJ2-5
abundance: -

CDR3aa: CAWSAGQSNQPQHF
v_gene: TRBV30
j_gene: TRBJ1-5
abundance: -

CDR3aa: CASSWLTVGETQYF
v_gene: TRBV5-1
j_gene: TRBJ2-5
abundance: -

CDR3aa: CTSSQALRDSFYGYTF
v_gene: TRBV1
j_gene: TRBJ1-2
abundance: -

CDR3aa: CASSIGNSDTGELFF
v_gene: TRBV19
j_gene: TRBJ2-2
abundance: few

CDR3aa: CAWYPTGHGYTF
v_gene: TRBV30
j_gene: TRBJ1-2
abundance: -

CDR3aa: CASSPGTGVGEQYF
v_gene: TRBV28
j_gene: TRBJ2-7
abundance: -

CDR3aa: CASRLGGSNQPQHF
v_gene: TRBV28
j_gene: TRBJ1-5
abundance: few

CDR3aa: CASSPQTSGSAADTQYF
v_gene: TRBV4-2
j_gene: TRBJ2-3
abundance: -

CDR3aa: CASSLGVGGGGETQYF
v_gene: TRBV28
j_gene: TRBJ2-5
abundance: -

CDR3aa: CASSFGFSASYNEQFF
v_gene: TRBV11-2
j_gene: TRBJ2-1
abundance: -

CDR3aa: CASRSGGQNTEAFF
v_gene: TRBV6-6
j_gene: TRBJ1-1
abundance: -

CDR3aa: CASSLYSYEQYF
v_gene: TRBV5-6
j_gene: TRBJ2-7
abundance: -

CDR3aa: CAISESLAGGDNEQFF
v_gene: TRBV10-3
j_gene: TRBJ2-1
abundance: -

CDR3aa: CASSQDQGQSSGANVLTF
v_gene: TRBV4-3
j_gene: TRBJ2-6
abundance: -

CDR3aa: CSAPLAYEQYF
v_gene: TRBV20-1
j_gene: -
abundance: -

CDR3aa: CASSQLFAGSGYEQYF
v_gene: TRBV21-1
j_gene: TRBJ2-7
abundance: few

CDR3aa: CASSPSSGANVLTF
v_gene: TRBV7-8
j_gene: TRBJ2-6
abundance: -

CDR3aa: CATSRDGGQGTYEQYF
v_gene: TRBV15
j_gene: TRBJ2-7
abundance: -

CDR3aa: CSVGNRGKQDGYTF
v_gene: TRBV29-1
j_gene: TRBJ1-2
abundance: once

CDR3aa: CASSQRTGDYGYTF
v_gene: TRBV16
j_gene: TRBJ1-2
abundance: -

CDR3aa: CASSPLEARTEAFF
v_gene: TRBV7-8
j_gene: TRBJ1-1
abundance: -

CDR3aa: CASSQADRVGLQPQHF
v_gene: TRBV4-1
j_gene: TRBJ1-5
abundance: once

CDR3aa: CASRPVPGGTEAFF
v_gene: TRBV2
j_gene: TRBJ1-1
abundance: -

CDR3aa: CASRLQGHSNQPQHF
v_gene: TRBV6-1
j_gene: TRBJ1-5
abundance: -

CDR3aa: CASSLRDRVRYGYTF
v_gene: TRBV5-4
j_gene: TRBJ1-2
abundance: -

CDR3aa: CASSPTGNSQYF
v_gene: TRBV6-5
j_gene: TRBJ2-7
abundance: few

CDR3aa: CATSRDPLALGEQFF
v_gene: TRBV15
j_gene: TRBJ2-1
abundance: -

CDR3aa: CASSDRMTGFQPQHF
v_gene: TRBV6-5
j_gene: TRBJ1-5
abundance: -

CDR3aa: CASSLTAYGYTF
v_gene: TRBV28
j_gene: TRBJ1-2
abundance: -

CDR3aa: CSVDTAGSYNEQFF
v_gene: TRBV29-1
j_gene: TRBJ2-1
abundance: once

CDR3aa: CASSSYSSRRYEQFF
v_gene: TRBV28
j_gene: TRBJ2-1
abundance: -

CDR3aa: CASRGQGATEAFF
v_gene: TRBV19
j_gene: TRBJ1-1
abundance: few

CDR3aa: CASSLTSREGTQYF
v_gene: TRBV7-3
j_gene: TRBJ2-5
abundance: -

CDR3aa: CAISERGGGSGEQYF
v_gene: TRBV10-3
j_gene: TRBJ2-7
abundance: -

CDR3aa: CAWTLTAGGGYEQYF
v_gene: TRBV30
j_gene: TRBJ2-7
abundance: -

CDR3aa: CASVRQAGGYEQYF
v_gene: TRBV6-1
j_gene: TRBJ2-7
abundance: -